The next 11 T cell receptor beta chains were all read from a single sample in a study of OX40 agonist ivuxolimab in advanced cancers. Clones were sequenced by immunoSEQ multiplex PCR, and TCRdb holds only the in-frame ones, with some missing. The table shows some 150,000 clones, with 93% occurring only once. This specimen consisted of CD4+ or CD8+ T cells sorted from blood, obtained in a trial of the OX40 agonist ivuxolimab. These TCRs come from an adult with an advanced solid tumor such as melanoma, head and neck, liver or kidney cancer.

In this sample, this clone turned up once. V gene TRBV5-6 combines with J gene TRBJ2-2; 9 bases fit TRBD1. The CDR3 has 18 amino acids. Germline V lookup: CDR1 SGHDT, CDR2 YYEEEE. V trimming: 4 bases; J trimming: 5 bases; junction bases outside the gene matches: 15. The CDR3 DNA follows: TGTGCCAGCAGCCGACTACAGGGGGCGCGGGTGGGGACCGGGGAGCTGTTTTTT. Amino acids: CASSRLQGARVGTGELFF.

The chain recombines TRBV11-3 with TRBJ2-1; a possible D gene is TRBD2 (5 bases). Trimming left V 3 bases short and J 8 bases short, with 17 bases between. This CDR3 is 15 amino acids long. Looked up from germline, CDR1 is SGHNT and CDR2 is YENEEA. As DNA, the CDR3 is TGTGCCAGCAGCTTGGCGGGCCCCTCCGGGGATGAGCAGTTCTTC. This encodes CASSLAGPSGDEQFF.

The chain couples TRBV5-4 to TRBJ1-5; 7 bases line up with TRBD1. The germline V gene encodes CDR1 SGHNT and CDR2 YYREEE (reference sequence). V dropped 5 bases and J dropped 2; count of bases not matched to a gene: 7. There are 15 residues in the CDR3. The CDR3 loop reads CASSLAGGGNQPQHF. CDR3 in DNA: TGTGCCAGCAGTCTAGCAGGGGGAGGCAATCAGCCCCAGCATTTT. Variable domain in full (rest from reference TRBV5-4 and TRBJ1-5): ETGVTQSPTHLIKTRGQQVTLRCSSQSGHNTVSWYQQALGQGPQFIFQYYREEENGRGNFPPRFSGLQFPNYSSELNVNALELDDSALYLCASSLAGGGNQPQHFGDGTRLSIL.

The genes are TRBV4-3 and TRBJ2-3; 10 nucleotides line up with TRBD2. Trimming cost V 4 bases and J 3 bases; bases outside gene matches: 4. CDR1 is LGHNA and CDR2 is YSLEER in the germline V gene. This CDR3 contains 15 residues. Written as DNA, the CDR3 is TGCGCCAGCAGCCCTAGCGGGAGTTTAACAGATACGCAGTATTTT. Translating it yields CASSPSGSLTDTQYF.

The genes are TRBV14 and TRBJ1-1; the D gene is possibly TRBD1 (5 bases). The germline V gene encodes CDR1 SGHDN and CDR2 FVKESK. The V end was cut by 1 base, the J end by 5 bases, with 14 bases between. The CDR3 contains 15 residues. CDR3 sequence reads: CASSQVGRAGTEAFF. The DNA for the CDR3 is TGTGCCAGCAGCCAAGTGGGCAGGGCAGGTACTGAAGCTTTCTTT. The whole variable domain, filled in from reference TRBV14 and TRBJ1-1, reads EAGVTQFPSHSVIEKGQTVTLRCDPISGHDNLYWYRRVMGKEIKFLLHFVKESKQDESGMPNNRFLAERTGGTYSTLKVQPAELEDSGVYFCASSQVGRAGTEAFFGQGTRLTVV.

This clone was found a few times. The chain employs TRBV29-1 and TRBJ1-1; no clear D gene. V shed 3 bases and J shed 7 bases, with 3 bases lying between them. Germline values: CDR1 SQVTM, CDR2 ANQGSEA. The CDR3 consists of 9 residues. CDR3 DNA sequence: TGCAGCGTTGACAATGAAGCTTTCTTT. As protein: CSVDNEAFF.

This chain joins TRBV9 and TRBJ2-7; perhaps TRBD1 as D (5 bases). From germline, CDR1 is SGDLS and CDR2 YYNGEE. This CDR3 region has 15 residues. V was pared by 3 bases and J by 0 bases, with 13 bases between. The CDR3 sequence: CASSAQTAPSYEQYF. DNA of the CDR3: TGTGCCAGCAGCGCCCAGACAGCCCCCTCCTACGAGCAGTACTTC.

The chain combines TRBV9 with TRBJ2-3; 7 positions match TRBD1. The germline V gene encodes CDR1 SGDLS and CDR2 YYNGEE. The junction had 4 bases not matched to a gene; V was cut back by 3 bases and J by 3 bases. This CDR3 has 14 amino acids. In nucleotides, the CDR3 is TGTGCCAGCAGCGCCGACAGGGAAACAGATACGCAGTATTTT. The encoded protein is CASSADRETDTQYF. The complete variable domain, with remaining parts taken from reference TRBV9 and TRBJ2-3, reads DSGVTQTPKHLITATGQRVTLRCSPRSGDLSVYWYQQSLDQGLQFLIQYYNGEERAKGNILERFSAQQFPDLHSELNLSSLELGDSALYFCASSADRETDTQYFGPGTRLTVL.

A single count supports this clone. The genes are TRBV4-3 and TRBJ2-2; 7 bases agree with TRBD1. The germline V gene encodes CDR1 LGHNA and CDR2 YSLEER. The CDR3 totals 16 residues. V dropped 3 bases and J dropped 2; count of bases not matched to a gene: 6. CDR3 nucleotides: TGCGCCAGCAGCCAGAGGGACAGAGGAAACACCGGGGAGCTGTTTTTT. Its protein is CASSQRDRGNTGELFF.

In nucleotides, the CDR3 is TGTGCCTGGAATGGGCTAGGGGGGCGATCAGATACGCAGTATTTT. Translating it yields CAWNGLGGRSDTQYF. The chain employs TRBV30 and TRBJ2-3; D may correspond to TRBD1 or TRBD2 (6 bases each). Trimming cost V 4 bases and J 4 bases, with 18 bases left between them. The CDR3 length is 15 residues. Germline V gives CDR1 GTSNPN, CDR2 SVGIG (reference sequence).

The chain carries TRBV20-1 and TRBJ1-1, with D unclear. CDR3 length: 10 residues. V lost 2 bases to trimming and J lost 8 bases, with 6 bases between them. Germline-derived CDR1 and CDR2 are DFQATT and SNEGSKA (reference sequence). CDR3 amino acids: CSARQEEAFF. The DNA for the CDR3 is TGCAGTGCTAGACAGGAGGAAGCTTTCTTT.